This T cell receptor beta chain was identified in a study of blood T cell repertoires in COVID-19. Study details: Both acute and convalescent COVID-19 samples were obtained from the United States, Italy and Spain.

Participants were placed into cohorts based on the clinical history they reported. This clone was observed a single time. The junction had 4 bases not matched to a gene; V was cut back by 2 bases and J by 3 bases. Germline lookup yields CDR1 LNHDA and CDR2 SQIVND (reference sequence). The CDR3 extends over 17 amino acids. In the source study's methods: How many nucleated cells were present was estimated from reference gene primer amplification. Data came from immunoSEQ multiplex PCR; TCRdb stores just in-frame clones and leaves some out. V, J and clone size are those of that table, while D and trimming were read from the DNA. Of about 140,000 clones in the sample, more than 80% were seen once.

V is TRBV19 and J is TRBJ2-3; 14 bases fit TRBD2. Sequencing was carried out using PBMCs or T cells enriched from blood (not recorded which). This clonotype was obtained from a woman under 30 who had been exposed to COVID-19. In DNA form, the CDR3 reads TGTGCCAGTAGTATATTTGGACTAGCGGGAGGTACAGATACGCAGTATTTT. This codes for CASSIFGLAGGTDTQYF.